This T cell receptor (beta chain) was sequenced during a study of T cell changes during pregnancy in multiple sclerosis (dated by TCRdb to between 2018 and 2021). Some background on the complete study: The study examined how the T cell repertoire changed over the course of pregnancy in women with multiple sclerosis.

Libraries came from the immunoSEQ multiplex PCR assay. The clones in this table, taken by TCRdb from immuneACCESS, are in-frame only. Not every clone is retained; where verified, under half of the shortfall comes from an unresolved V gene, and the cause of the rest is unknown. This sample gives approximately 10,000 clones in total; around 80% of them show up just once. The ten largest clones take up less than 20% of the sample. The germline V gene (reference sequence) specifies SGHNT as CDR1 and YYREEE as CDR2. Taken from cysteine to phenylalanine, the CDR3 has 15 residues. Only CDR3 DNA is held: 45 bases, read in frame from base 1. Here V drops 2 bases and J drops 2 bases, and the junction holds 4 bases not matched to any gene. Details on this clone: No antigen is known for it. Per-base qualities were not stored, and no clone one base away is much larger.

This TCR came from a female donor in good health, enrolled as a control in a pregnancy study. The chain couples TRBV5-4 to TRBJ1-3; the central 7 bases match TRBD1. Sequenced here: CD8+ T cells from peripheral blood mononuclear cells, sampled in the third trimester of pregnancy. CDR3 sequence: CASSFGQATGNTIYF. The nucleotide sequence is TGTGCCAGCAGCTTTGGACAGGCAACTGGAAACACCATATATTTT. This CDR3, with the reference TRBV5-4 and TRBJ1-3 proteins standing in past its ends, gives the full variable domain ETGVTQSPTHLIKTRGQQVTLRCSSQSGHNTVSWYQQALGQGPQFIFQYYREEENGRGNFPPRFSGLQFPNYSSELNVNALELDDSALYLCASSFGQATGNTIYFGEGSWLTVV.